Listed here is a single T cell receptor (beta chain). The data were taken from a study of blood T cell repertoires in COVID-19. As for the study in general: Some COVID-19 samples were acute and others convalescent; all came from the United States, Italy and Spain. T cells, B-cell-depleted T cells, or PBMCs provided the cDNA or gDNA that served as material.

Germline V CDR1 and CDR2: LNHDA, SQIVND (reference sequence). Trimming stripped 6 bases from V and 5 bases from J, with 11 bases between. There are 13 residues in the CDR3. TCRdb keeps only in-frame clones here, not all; method: immunoSEQ multiplex PCR. This sample has roughly 250,000 clones, with approximately 88% found just once. Self-reported history from a screening survey and questionnaire set each donor's cohort. Exposed volunteers were people who met a COVID-19 case within 2 weeks before study entry. The specimen was PBMCs or T cells enriched from blood (not recorded which). This rearrangement joins TRBV19 to TRBJ1-5; unclear D gene. The receptor was derived from a woman between 40 and 55 years old who had been exposed to COVID-19. CDR3 sequence (DNA): TGTGCCAGTAGCGGGGTGACGGATCAGCCCCAGCATTTT. Translating gives CASSGVTDQPQHF.